This entry lists 18 T cell receptor beta chains sequenced from one sample in a study of T-cell reconstitution after alpha-beta-depleted transplantation in children. The authors prepared the TCRbeta library with unique molecular identifiers. TCRdb fed the PCR reads into MiXCR, producing one record per CDR3 protein. Here the sample spans 700,000 to 850,000 distinct CDR3 sequences, about 16% being singletons. Specimen: PBMCs, mostly from graft donor cells, collected 360 days after TCRalphabeta/CD19-depleted stem cell transplant. The receptors stem from a male patient younger than 18 who had a stem cell transplant for acute lymphoblastic leukemia, so the T cells may come from the graft donor.

The V and J genes are TRBV11-3 and TRBJ2-1; TRBD2 matches 7 bases. From germline, CDR1 is SGHNT and CDR2 YENEEA. CDR3 length: 16 residues. V lost 5 bases, J lost 1 base, and 8 bases stayed unmatched. The DNA for the CDR3 is TGTGCCAGCAGCGCAGGGAGGGTGAGGTCCTACAATGAGCAGTTCTTC. Encoded protein: CASSAGRVRSYNEQFF.

This clonotype was counted a few times. This chain joins TRBV29-1 and TRBJ2-7; the D gene is possibly TRBD1 (6 bases). The CDR3 is made up of 13 amino acids. V gave up 7 bases and J gave up 2 bases, with 15 bases separating them. CDR1 and CDR2 (germline): SQVTM, ANQGSEA. In nucleotides, the CDR3 is TGCAGCGCGTCAAGACAGGACCCCTACGAGCAGTACTTC. It specifies CSASRQDPYEQYF.

Only a few counts were recorded for this clonotype. V gene TRBV12-5 combines with J gene TRBJ2-3, with TRBD2 identical over 10 bases. The germline V gene encodes CDR1 LGHNT and CDR2 FRNRAP. V trimming: 2 bases; J trimming: 4 bases; junction bases outside the gene matches: 3. The CDR3 contains 15 residues. The CDR3 nucleotides read TGTGCTAGTGGTTTGTCAACTAGCGGGGCAGATACGCAGTATTTT. This codes for CASGLSTSGADTQYF.

The rearrangement joins TRBV7-3 to TRBJ2-3; 8 bases fit TRBD2. CDR1 is SGHTA and CDR2 is FQGTGA in the germline V gene. The CDR3 spans 16 residues. J was trimmed by 4 bases and V by 2 bases; bases with no gene match: 8. This CDR3 is CASSLVRLAGADTQYF. In nucleotides, the CDR3 is TGTGCCAGCAGCTTAGTTAGGCTAGCGGGCGCAGATACGCAGTATTTT. The full variable domain, completed using reference TRBV7-3 and TRBJ2-3, is GAGVSQTPSNKVTEKGKYVELRCDPISGHTALYWYRQSLGQGPEFLIYFQGTGAADDSGLPNDRFFAVRPEGSVSTLKIQRTERGDSAVYLCASSLVRLAGADTQYFGPGTRLTVL.

V usage is TRBV2 and J usage is TRBJ2-7; no reliable D call. The CDR3 has 12 amino acids. Germline values: CDR1 SNHLY, CDR2 FYNNEI. V was pared by 6 bases and J by 2 bases, with 8 bases between. The CDR3 DNA reads as TGTGCCAGCAGCCTACAGACCTACGAGCAGTACTTC. It is translated as CASSLQTYEQYF.

The chain couples TRBV15 to TRBJ2-1; TRBD2 matches 9 bases. The CDR3 length is 16 residues. Looked up from germline, CDR1 is LNHNV and CDR2 is YYDKDF (reference sequence). The junction had 13 bases not matched to a gene; V was cut back by 8 bases and J by 5 bases. CDR3 protein: CATREGFAGGDNEQFF. The CDR3 DNA reads TGTGCCACCCGAGAGGGTTTCGCGGGAGGGGACAATGAGCAGTTCTTC.

This chain joins TRBV9 and TRBJ2-3; D perhaps matches TRBD2 (5 bases). V was clipped by 0 bases and J by 0 bases, with 8 bases between them. The germline CDR1 and CDR2 sequences are SGDLS and YYNGEE. CDR3 length: 15 amino acids. The CDR3, as DNA: TGTGCCAGCAGCGTAGCGGGATTTAGCACAGATACGCAGTATTTT. Residues: CASSVAGFSTDTQYF.

This clonotype was picked up a small number of times. The chain carries TRBV7-3 and TRBJ2-7; 10 bases are shared with TRBD1. Trimming at V came to 6 bases and at J to 2 bases, leaving 10 bases not matched to a gene. The length of the CDR3 is 16 residues. CDR1 is SGHTA, CDR2 FQGTGA, per germline. In DNA form, the CDR3 reads TGTGCCAGCAGTCCCGGGACAGGGGCTTCGACCTACGAGCAGTACTTC. Amino acids: CASSPGTGASTYEQYF.

There are a few counts of this clonotype. This sequence joins TRBV6-6 and TRBJ2-3; no definite D call. V gave up 8 bases and J gave up 2 bases, with 8 bases separating them. Germline V gene lookup returns CDR1 MNHNY and CDR2 SVGAGI (reference sequence). This CDR3 is 12 amino acids long. CDR3 amino acids: CASAEPTDTQYF. The CDR3 DNA follows: TGTGCCAGCGCGGAGCCCACAGATACGCAGTATTTT.

The CDR3 protein is CSASQGLETQYF. The CDR3 bases are TGCAGCGCATCCCAGGGGTTGGAGACCCAGTACTTC. The chain uses TRBV29-1 and TRBJ2-5, with D perhaps TRBD1 (6 bases). The germline gives CDR1 SQVTM, CDR2 ANQGSEA. The CDR3 has 12 amino acids. The V gene lost 7 bases and the J gene lost 5 bases, with 14 bases spanning the gap.

J is TRBJ1-1 and V is TRBV7-9; D is possibly TRBD1 (6 bases). The CDR3 length is 17 residues. Trimming took off 2 bases at V and 1 base at J, with 17 bases between the two ends. Per the germline V gene, CDR1 is SEHNR and CDR2 is FQNEAQ (reference sequence). CDR3 in amino acids: CASSLPFFRDKNTEAFF. CDR3 coding DNA: TGTGCCAGCAGCTTACCATTCTTCCGGGACAAGAACACTGAAGCTTTCTTT. The entire variable domain, with the rest obtained from reference TRBV7-9 and TRBJ1-1, is as follows: DTGVSQNPRHKITKRGQNVTFRCDPISEHNRLYWYRQTLGQGPEFLTYFQNEAQLEKSRLLSDRFSAERPKGSFSTLEIQRTEQGDSAMYLCASSLPFFRDKNTEAFFGQGTRLTVV.

The chain carries TRBV7-2 and TRBJ2-7; no firm D call. V lost 5 bases, J lost 3 bases, and 14 bases lay in between. The CDR3 loop spans 14 amino acids. Germline V gene data show CDR1 as SGHTA and CDR2 as FQGNSA. CDR3 nucleotides: TGTGCCAGCAGCCCACGGCACCAACTCTACGAGCAGTACTTC. Translated: CASSPRHQLYEQYF.

The chain carries TRBV3-1 and TRBJ2-1; D not resolved. CDR1 is LGHDT, CDR2 YNNKEL, per germline (reference sequence). The CDR3 is 14 amino acids. Trimming removed 4 bases from V and 6 bases from J, with 13 bases in between. DNA of the CDR3: TGTGCCAGCAGCCCCTCTGGGCGTGCCAATGAGCAGTTCTTC. Amino acids: CASSPSGRANEQFF.

This clonotype has just a few counts. This sequence joins TRBV6-5 and TRBJ1-2; D may be TRBD1 (5 bases). CDR1 and CDR2 (germline): MNHEY, SVGAGI. This CDR3 is 14 amino acids long. Trimming stripped 1 base from V and 3 bases from J, with 9 bases between. The CDR3 bases are TGTGCCAGCAGTTACTTCGGGACCGACTATGGCTACACCTTC. As protein: CASSYFGTDYGYTF.

This chain connects TRBV3-1 to TRBJ2-1; the match to TRBD2 covers 13 bases. The germline V gene has CDR1 LGHDT and CDR2 YNNKEL (reference sequence). This CDR3 is built from 18 residues. Trimming cost V 4 bases and J 2 bases; bases outside gene matches: 8. In nucleotides, the CDR3 is TGTGCCAGCAGCCCCCTATGGACTAGCGGGAGACCCTACAATGAGCAGTTCTTC. Translating gives CASSPLWTSGRPYNEQFF.

This clonotype appeared a few times. CDR3 in amino acids: CASSPASNTGELFF. CDR3 bases: TGTGCCAGCAGTCCAGCATCGAACACCGGGGAGCTGTTTTTT. The rearrangement uses TRBV12-3 or TRBV12-4 and TRBJ2-2; no firm D call. The CDR3 is 14 residues long. Trimming shortened V by 5 bases and J by 0 bases, and 7 bases separated the two germline ends.

The chain is built from TRBV18 and TRBJ1-5; 7 bases agree with TRBD1. Trimming took 6 bases from V and 6 from J; bases not matched to a gene: 14. The CDR3 is 16 amino acids. CDR1 and CDR2 from the germline V gene are KGHSH and LQKENI. The CDR3 loop reads CASSPSPTGTVQPQHF. The CDR3 DNA sequence: TGTGCCAGCTCCCCCTCACCGACAGGGACTGTTCAGCCCCAGCATTTT.

This clonotype has more than one count but fewer than ten. The CDR3 bases are TGCGCCAGCAGCCAAGTTGCGGGATTCGAGCAGTACTTC. This gives the protein CASSQVAGFEQYF. The chain links TRBV4-1 to TRBJ2-7; possible D gene TRBD2, 6 bases. From germline, CDR1 is MGHRA and CDR2 YSYEKL. V lost 1 base to trimming and J lost 6 bases, with 10 bases between them. The CDR3 has 13 amino acids.